This T cell receptor (beta chain) came from a study of T-cell reconstitution after alpha-beta-depleted transplantation in children. During its preparation, the TCRbeta library received unique molecular identifiers. TCRdb ran MiXCR on the PCR reads and lists one entry per CDR3 protein. This table holds more than 250,000 distinct CDR3 sequences, almost 10% found once. Losses at the gene ends were 5 bases for V and 5 bases for J; bases not matched to a gene: 7. Germline CDR1 reads SGHRS; CDR2 reads YFSETQ. The CDR3 is made up of 13 amino acids. This receptor was obtained from a human donor who donated a stem cell graft to a child with SCID. The V gene is TRBV5-1, the J gene TRBJ2-7; 7 nucleotides agree with TRBD2. The sequencing here drew on PBMCs from the stem cell graft donor, taken from the stem cell graft. The CDR3 protein is CASSFGRGDEQYF. Written as DNA, the CDR3 is TGCGCCAGCAGTTTTGGACGGGGGGACGAGCAGTACTTC.